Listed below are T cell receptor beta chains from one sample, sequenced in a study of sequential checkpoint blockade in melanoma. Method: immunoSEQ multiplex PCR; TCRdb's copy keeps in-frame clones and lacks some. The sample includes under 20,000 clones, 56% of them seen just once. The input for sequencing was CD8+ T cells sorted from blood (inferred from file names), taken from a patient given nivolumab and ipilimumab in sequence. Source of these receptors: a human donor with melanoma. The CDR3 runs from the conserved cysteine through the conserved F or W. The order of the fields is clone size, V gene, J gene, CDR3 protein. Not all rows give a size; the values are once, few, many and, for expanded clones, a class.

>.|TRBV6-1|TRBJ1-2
CASSFAGGAYGYTF
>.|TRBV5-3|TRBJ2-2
CARSLALDKNTGELFF
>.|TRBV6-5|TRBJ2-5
CASSYSLAAQETQYF
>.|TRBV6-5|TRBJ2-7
CASSYVPREEQYF
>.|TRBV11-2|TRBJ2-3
CASSPTSGGNTDTQYF
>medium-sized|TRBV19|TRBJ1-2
CASSIFGTAHDGYTF
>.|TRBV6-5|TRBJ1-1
CASTGEGSTEAFF
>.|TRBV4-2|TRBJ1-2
CASSQPSEWVGGYTF
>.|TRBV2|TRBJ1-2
CASSELGQGDYGYTF
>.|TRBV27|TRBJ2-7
CASSFSAGGSYEQYF
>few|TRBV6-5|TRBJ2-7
CASSATGGPGDEQYF
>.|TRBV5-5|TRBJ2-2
CASSFQRLNTGELFF
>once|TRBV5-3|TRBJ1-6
CASSRALGGDSPLHF
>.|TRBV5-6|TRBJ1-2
CASSPGANYGYTF
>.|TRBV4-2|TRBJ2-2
CASSQEWAGMSTGELFF
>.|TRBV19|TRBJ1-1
CASSPKQGSTEAFF
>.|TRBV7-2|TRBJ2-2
CASSLAGVLAGGPRLRELFF
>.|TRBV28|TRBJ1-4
CASRPGQGAEKLFF
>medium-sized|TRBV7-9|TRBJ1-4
CASSPTRGGLKEKLFF
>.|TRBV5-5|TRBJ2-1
CASSSRRGIDEQFF
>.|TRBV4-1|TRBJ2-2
CASSPRERNTGELFF
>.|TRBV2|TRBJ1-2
CASSVPRGTSNYGYTF
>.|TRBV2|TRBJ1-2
CASSSGQGNYGYTF
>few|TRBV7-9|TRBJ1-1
CASSLAGEVSTEAFF
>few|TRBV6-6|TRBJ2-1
CASSPLLYNEQFF
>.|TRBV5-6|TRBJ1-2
CASSLDNGGYTF
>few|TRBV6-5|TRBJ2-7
CASSHGLGSYEQYF
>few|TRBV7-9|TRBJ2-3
CASSLRVGGSTDTQYF
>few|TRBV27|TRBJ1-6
CASSLGLLAPLHF
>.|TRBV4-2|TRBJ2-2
CASSQDPRDRGELFF
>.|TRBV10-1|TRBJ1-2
CASSEIGESRGGGYTF
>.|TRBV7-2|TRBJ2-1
CASSRSGSSYNEQFF
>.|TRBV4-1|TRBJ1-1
CASSQGPATGRTEAFF
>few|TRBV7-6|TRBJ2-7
CASSAGTTEQYF
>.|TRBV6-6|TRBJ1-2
CASSFDRGSVGYTF
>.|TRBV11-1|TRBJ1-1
CASSSHPGTEAFF
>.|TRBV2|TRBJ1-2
CASTTTGTGDGYTF
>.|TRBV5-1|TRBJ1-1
CASSLRAGQGNTEAFF
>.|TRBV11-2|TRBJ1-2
CASSLDWGDNYGYTF
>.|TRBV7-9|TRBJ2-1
CASSLGETEQFF
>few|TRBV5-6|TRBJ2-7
CASSATGTGGSEQYF
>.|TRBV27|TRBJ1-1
CASTATGGEAFF
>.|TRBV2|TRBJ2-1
CASSDEREGYNEQFF
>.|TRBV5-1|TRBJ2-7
CASSLGVGDYDSYEQYF
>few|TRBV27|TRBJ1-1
CASTAGATPNTEAFF
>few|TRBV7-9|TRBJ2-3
CASSLGALGTQYF
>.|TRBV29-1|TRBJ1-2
CSVEDLGDGYTF